This T cell receptor beta chain was retrieved from a study of blood T cells in healthy people across ages (dated by TCRdb to the mid-2010s). For the wider study: Template switching captured roughly one uniquely barcoded TCR beta cDNA molecule per two T cells in model experiments. To track age-related changes in TCR beta repertoire diversity, the study relied on deep sequencing normalized with unique cDNA molecular identifiers. The donors were divided into four age groups: young (average roughly 17 years), middle-aged (around 41), aged (approximately 64) and long-lived (approximately 74). To avoid experimental bias, donors of different ages were spread randomly across the sequencing lanes. Using the same blood draw, the study looked at two additional independent replicas of 1 million unique cDNA reads for two donors, one aged 18 to 29 and the other aged 80 or older. Overall study results and their limits: Conclusive comparison of naive and antigen-experienced compartments was prevented by the profiling of bulk unsorted PBMCs. Compared with the aged group, the long-lived group had more naive CD4+ T cells, fewer expanded clones and increased TCR diversity, a pattern suggesting age selection. The percentage of naive T cells measured by flow cytometry correlated strongly with observed TCR beta diversity. Because the CMV infection status of the donors was unknown, age-related changes in expanded clonotypes may potentially have been confounded. Estimates of total diversity based on one million sequenced T cells were considered lower bounds and underestimates. As age increased, observed TCR beta diversity per million T cells dropped in a roughly linear way, and a significant reduction was already evident by age 40.

A few counts support this clonotype. Its antigen is currently not known. It has no much larger one-base neighbor in the sample; base qualities were not kept. The donors were some 39 Caucasian individuals from Russia, aged roughly 6 to 100 years, who were systemically healthy. Each donor gave ten milliliters of peripheral blood, drawn into EDTA-treated Vacutainer tubes. Ficoll-Paque density-gradient centrifugation was used to isolate PBMCs, with at least 7 million per sample. Total RNA was extracted from PBMCs with Trizol reagent, with at least 5 micrograms obtained per sample. For every donor, an aliquot of PBMCs went through flow cytometry to measure the percentages of naive CD45RAhigh/CD27high T cells. Receptor amplification or capture employed 5' RACE. TCRdb names Illumina HiSeq 2500 as the instrument used. A second PCR of roughly 7 to 11 cycles was performed with a sample-barcoded 5' primer and a J-beta primer mix. A unique molecular identifier was introduced onto each TCR beta cDNA molecule by a template-switch 5' adaptor carrying 12 random nucleotides. Each sample yielded at least 3 million CDR3-containing paired-end reads. First-strand cDNA was synthesized from all RNA with the Mint cDNA synthesis kit, primed by a TRBC-specific oligonucleotide. Following uracil-DNA glycosylase treatment, a first 18-cycle PCR with universal primers M1SS and BC2_uni_R was performed on all cDNA. For the original study's pipeline: Normalization of each sample was performed by random selection of 1 million high-quality reads, each carrying a distinct molecular identifier. Instead of being binned into consensus sequences, reads that shared molecular identifiers were thrown out. MiTCR, with a Q25 quality threshold and the strictest error-elimination algorithm, was used for CDR3 identification, clonotype clustering and error correction. A nonparametric unseen species model with Euler transformation was used to estimate a lower bound on total TCR beta diversity. The public reads were reanalyzed by TCRdb: fastp trimming at Q25, MiXCR alignment, in-frame beta chains only. Rows merge per CDR3 protein into single entries with the most common DNA and genes. TCRdb assigned the V and J calls; the authors' analysis was not used. This sample comprises hundreds of thousands of distinct CDR3 sequences, roughly 44% of them detected only once. Approximately 19% of the sample is in the top ten clones.

The cysteine opens and the phenylalanine closes a CDR3 of 15 amino acids. CDR3 DNA only is kept here, 45 bases in frame from base 1. Trimming removed 3 bases from V and 2 bases from J; the gene matches leave 5 bases unexplained. The germline V gene supplies CDR1 SGHDT and CDR2 YYEEEE. The sample taken for sequencing was blood. This TCR was recovered from a man aged 60 to 69 in good health. Recombination connected TRBV5-6 to TRBJ1-2; TRBD1 matches 9 bases in the middle. The CDR3 amino acid sequence is: CASSSEQGANYGYTF. The DNA sequence is given as TGTGCCAGCAGCTCAGAACAGGGGGCGAACTATGGCTACACCTTC.